This T cell receptor beta chain was observed in a study of technical replicates of blood from a handful of donors (dated by TCRdb to about 2017). V lost 0 bases and J lost 5 bases, and the count of bases not matched to a germline gene is 6. The CDR3 starts with the cysteine, ends with the phenylalanine, and has 16 residues. Just the 48-base CDR3 DNA is kept, in frame starting at base 1. CDR1 and CDR2 were assigned from the germline V gene as LGHNA and YNFKEQ. As for this clone: Its antigen is unknown. Base qualities are not at hand, and no much larger clone is one base apart.

The method behind the library was the immunoSEQ multiplex PCR assay. Not all clones reach the TCRdb copy of this immuneACCESS table, which keeps in-frame sequences only. Checked studies attribute under half of the gap to unresolved V genes and leave the rest unexplained. The sample records approximately 70,000 clones, approximately 90% of which are singletons. The top ten clonotypes cover 4.7% of the sample. The receptor chain draws on TRBV4-2 and TRBJ2-5; TRBD2 matches 10 bases in the middle. This sequence originates from a human donor in good health. Some clones in this sample may be carry-over from other donors' samples. Sequenced input: PBMCs. The DNA sequence is TGTGCCAGCAGCCAAGATACGAGCGGGAGGGGGGAGACCCAGTACTTC. This translates into CASSQDTSGRGETQYF.